This T cell receptor (beta chain) appears in the sequencing data of a study of T cells in Graves' hyperthyroidism and ophthalmopathy. Broader study findings: Ophthalmopathy was model-predicted a median approximately six months pre-onset. Blood also contained most expanded thyroid clonotypes above 0.001.

This clonotype was counted at least ten times. What it binds is unknown. Researchers amplified the TCR beta CDR3 regions from RNA transcripts. First-round RT-PCR of the TCR CDR3 relied on the HTBI primer set. One entry per CDR3 protein, called by TCRdb with MiXCR from the multiplex PCR reads. The table has a few hundred thousand distinct CDR3 sequences, about 15% seen once; the top ten hold around 7.3%. The CDR3 spans 13 residues. Trimming pared 2 bases from V and 4 bases from J, leaving 8 bases between. The sequencing sample was made of blood. V and J are TRBV12-3 or TRBV12-4 and TRBJ1-1; D not resolved. This clonotype originated in a woman aged 25 to 45 with Graves' hyperthyroidism. The CDR3 sequence: CASSLIGFTEAFF. The CDR3 region has the DNA TGTGCCAGCAGTTTAATAGGGTTCACTGAAGCTTTCTTT.